Following are 23 T cell receptor beta chains from one sample sequenced in a study of technical replicates of blood from several donors. Some clones are missing from TCRdb's copy, which holds only in-frame ones; the method was immunoSEQ multiplex PCR. The sample gives more than 65,000 clones, 94% of which show up once; around 0.25% is in the top ten. The sample comprised T cells isolated from PBMCs. These receptors were taken from a human donor in good health.

The chain links TRBV11-3 to TRBJ1-4; D perhaps matches TRBD1 (6 bases). The germline CDR1 and CDR2 sequences are SGHNT and YENEEA. This CDR3 region has 14 residues. V lost 6 bases to trimming and J lost 8 bases, with 16 bases between them. The CDR3 DNA follows: TGTGCCAGCAGTTCCCGGGGGGGCGAGGAAAAACTGTTTTTT. It translates to CASSSRGGEEKLFF.

The CDR3 bases are TGTGCCAGCAGTACCTCCCTGGACAGGGGAAGCTATGGCTACACCTTC. Encoded protein: CASSTSLDRGSYGYTF. The rearrangement uses TRBV2 and TRBJ1-2; TRBD1 matches 9 bases. The V gene end was trimmed by 5 bases and the J gene end by 4 bases; junction bases not matched to a gene: 11. Germline CDR1 is SNHLY and CDR2 is FYNNEI. CDR3 size: 16 residues.

This clone was seen a handful of times. The rearrangement links TRBV19 to TRBJ1-2; possibly TRBD1 for D (6 bases). The V end was cut by 3 bases, the J end by 8 bases, with 10 bases between. The CDR3 length is 12 residues. Germline assignment: CDR1 LNHDA and CDR2 SQIVND (reference sequence). As DNA, the CDR3 is TGTGCCAGTAGTATGCGGGGGCAAGGCTACACCTTC. It encodes CASSMRGQGYTF.

The chain recombines TRBV6-1 with TRBJ2-7; possible D gene TRBD2, 5 bases. The germline gives CDR1 MNHNS, CDR2 SASEGT. Trimming took 6 bases from V and 0 from J, leaving 9 bases between them. The CDR3 is 13 residues long. The CDR3 protein is CASRRESSYEQYF. The DNA of the CDR3 is TGTGCCAGCAGGAGGGAGTCCTCCTACGAGCAGTACTTC.

The chain combines TRBV9 with TRBJ1-1, with TRBD1 as a possible D gene (5 bases). Germline V gives CDR1 SGDLS, CDR2 YYNGEE. V lost 7 bases, J lost 2 bases, and 18 bases lay in between. This CDR3 has 15 amino acids. The CDR3 sequence is CASGKGAGVNTEAFF. CDR3 coding DNA: TGTGCCAGCGGGAAAGGGGCGGGGGTAAACACTGAAGCTTTCTTT.

The chain uses TRBV10-1 and TRBJ2-7, with unresolved D. V was shortened by 4 bases and J by 5 bases, with 15 bases between the two germline ends. This CDR3 is 14 amino acids long. CDR1 and CDR2 (germline): WNHNN, SYGVQD (reference sequence). The CDR3 coding sequence is TGCGCCAGCAGTGGTTCCCGGCGGATGGACGAGCAGTACTTC. This translates into CASSGSRRMDEQYF.

The rearrangement uses TRBV6-1 and TRBJ2-7, with a weak D call TRBD1 (5 bases). V was cut by 3 bases and J by 4 bases, with 10 bases left in between. The CDR3 has 13 residues. Per germline, CDR1 MNHNS and CDR2 SASEGT. CDR3 loop: CASSDWGSYEQYF. CDR3 in DNA: TGTGCCAGCAGTGATTGGGGCTCGTACGAGCAGTACTTC.

The chain employs TRBV7-9 and TRBJ2-5; 8 bases line up with TRBD2. The length of the CDR3 is 13 residues. V shed 8 bases, J shed 5 bases, and the junction held 7 bases outside the gene matches. The germline V gene has CDR1 SEHNR and CDR2 FQNEAQ (reference sequence). DNA for the CDR3: TGTGCCAGCGGCTGGACTAGCTTCGAGACCCAGTACTTC. Its protein is CASGWTSFETQYF. Full variable domain (outside the CDR3, taken from reference TRBV7-9 and TRBJ2-5): DTGVSQNPRHKITKRGQNVTFRCDPISEHNRLYWYRQTLGQGPEFLTYFQNEAQLEKSRLLSDRFSAERPKGSFSTLEIQRTEQGDSAMYLCASGWTSFETQYFGPGTRLLVL.

The V call is TRBV5-5, the J call TRBJ2-1; a weak D match, TRBD1 (6 bases). Germline CDR1 is SGHKS and CDR2 is YYEKEE (reference sequence). CDR3 length: 15 residues. V was pared by 3 bases and J by 2 bases, with 12 bases between. The chain's CDR3 is CASSSPGHTYNEQFF. The DNA of the CDR3 is TGTGCCAGCAGCTCCCCGGGACACACCTACAATGAGCAGTTCTTC. The complete variable domain, with remaining parts taken from reference TRBV5-5 and TRBJ2-1, reads DAGVTQSPTHLIKTRGQQVTLRCSPISGHKSVSWYQQVLGQGPQFIFQYYEKEERGRGNFPDRFSARQFPNYSSELNVNALLLGDSALYLCASSSPGHTYNEQFFGPGTRLTVL.

The rearrangement links TRBV12-5 to TRBJ2-2; D possibly corresponds to TRBD1 (5 bases). This CDR3 comprises 16 residues. Trimming took 3 bases from V and 2 from J, leaving 13 bases between them. CDR1 is LGHNT and CDR2 is FRNRAP in the germline V gene. CDR3 protein: CASGFVIGANTGELFF. The CDR3 coding sequence is TGTGCTAGTGGTTTTGTCATAGGGGCAAACACCGGGGAGCTGTTTTTT.

V gene TRBV2 combines with J gene TRBJ1-1; 7 nucleotides agree with TRBD1. The V gene end was trimmed by 8 bases and the J gene end by 2 bases; junction bases not matched to a gene: 8. This CDR3 has 14 residues. Germline values: CDR1 SNHLY, CDR2 FYNNEI. CDR3 coding DNA: TGTGCCAGCCAGGGACAGTCGGAAAACACTGAAGCTTTCTTT. As protein: CASQGQSENTEAFF.

The chain joins TRBV6-5 to TRBJ1-4; D uncertain. Trimming took 8 bases from V and 6 from J, leaving 16 bases between them. CDR1 and CDR2 from the germline V gene are MNHEY and SVGAGI. CDR3 length: 14 residues. The CDR3 loop reads CASSINRFYEKLFF. The CDR3 DNA is TGTGCCAGCTCCATAAATCGGTTTTATGAAAAACTGTTTTTT.

This rearrangement joins TRBV5-4 to TRBJ2-3, with TRBD2 identical over 13 bases. Germline V CDR1 and CDR2: SGHNT, YYREEE (reference sequence). The length of the CDR3 is 18 residues. The trim removed 4 bases at V and 0 bases at J, leaving 8 bases unmatched. This CDR3 is CASSPGTSGTRSTDTQYF. CDR3 in DNA: TGTGCCAGCAGCCCCGGGACTAGCGGGACGCGTAGCACAGATACGCAGTATTTT.

The chain recombines TRBV30 with TRBJ1-4, with a weak D call TRBD1 (5 bases). The CDR3 contains 14 residues. Germline loops: CDR1 GTSNPN, CDR2 SVGIG (reference sequence). Trimming removed 1 base at V and 5 bases at J, with 11 bases between. The CDR3 nucleotides read TGTGCCTGGAGTGAGGGGTCGGTCAATGAAAAACTGTTTTTT. Amino acid sequence: CAWSEGSVNEKLFF.

The V call is TRBV6-5, the J call TRBJ1-1; 7 bases are a match to TRBD1. V lost 5 bases, J lost 0 bases, and 6 bases stayed unmatched. Germline assignment: CDR1 MNHEY and CDR2 SVGAGI. The CDR3 sequence is 15 residues long. The CDR3 sequence: CASSPQGQMNTEAFF. CDR3 nucleotide sequence: TGTGCCAGCAGTCCCCAGGGACAGATGAACACTGAAGCTTTCTTT.

The rearrangement links TRBV25-1 to TRBJ1-1; weak D call: TRBD1 (6 bases). The CDR3 has 12 residues. Germline-derived CDR1 and CDR2 are MGHDK and SYGVNS. Trimming pared 2 bases from V and 10 bases from J, leaving 11 bases between. The chain's CDR3 is CASSEGTLGAFF. In DNA, the CDR3 is TGTGCCAGCAGTGAAGGGACATTGGGAGCTTTCTTT.

The rearrangement links TRBV27 to TRBJ2-3; the match to TRBD2 covers 14 bases. The V gene end was trimmed by 10 bases and the J gene end by 7 bases; junction bases not matched to a gene: 16. The CDR3 is 17 amino acids. Germline V gene lookup returns CDR1 MNHEY and CDR2 SMNVEV (reference sequence). CDR3 amino acids: CATSPPRLAGGLNTQYF. CDR3 coding DNA: TGTGCCACCTCACCCCCGAGACTAGCGGGGGGGCTTAATACGCAGTATTTT.

This clone was observed once. V and J are TRBV7-9 and TRBJ1-4; tentatively, D is TRBD1 (5 bases). V dropped 5 bases and J dropped 8 bases, with 18 bases sitting between them. This CDR3 contains 15 residues. CDR1 and CDR2 from the germline V gene are SEHNR and FQNEAQ (reference sequence). Written as DNA, the CDR3 is TGTGCCAGCAGCCCCCGTCAGGGCTTGGGGGAAAAACTGTTTTTT. Its protein product is CASSPRQGLGEKLFF.

V and J are TRBV2 and TRBJ1-2; the match to TRBD1 covers 10 bases. V lost 5 bases and J lost 0; bases outside the gene matches: 12. This CDR3 has 18 amino acids. Germline V CDR1 and CDR2: SNHLY, FYNNEI. Written as DNA, the CDR3 is TGTGCCAGCAGTCAGTTCAGGATGGACAGGGGGACTAACTATGGCTACACCTTC. Residues: CASSQFRMDRGTNYGYTF. Drawing the rest from reference TRBV2 and TRBJ1-2, the complete variable domain is EPEVTQTPSHQVTQMGQEVILRCVPISNHLYFYWYRQILGQKVEFLVSFYNNEISEKSEIFDDQFSVERPDGSNFTLKIRSTKLEDSAMYFCASSQFRMDRGTNYGYTFGSGTRLTVV.

V usage is TRBV6-1 and J usage is TRBJ2-7, with D possibly TRBD1 on 6 matching bases. V lost 7 bases and J 0 bases, leaving 13 bases between the germline ends. CDR1 is MNHNS, CDR2 SASEGT, per germline. The CDR3 covers 14 residues. CDR3 coding DNA: TGTGCCAGCACCGGACAGCTGAGCTCCTACGAGCAGTACTTC. It encodes CASTGQLSSYEQYF.

This chain uses TRBV18 with TRBJ2-7; 10 bases are shared with TRBD1. V shed 4 bases and J 3 bases; nucleotides not matched to a gene: 6. Germline CDR1 KGHSH, CDR2 LQKENI. The CDR3 loop spans 15 amino acids. CDR3 residues: CASSLRTGGNYEQYF. The CDR3 DNA reads as TGTGCCAGCTCACTAAGGACAGGGGGTAACTACGAGCAGTACTTC.

The V call is TRBV29-1, the J call TRBJ1-1; tentative D call: TRBD1 (5 bases). The CDR3 loop spans 13 amino acids. V lost 0 bases and J lost 8, with 13 bases in between. The germline V gene has CDR1 SQVTM and CDR2 ANQGSEA. The CDR3 DNA is TGCAGCGTTGAAGATCTGGGGGGGAGGGAAGCTTTCTTT. Translated: CSVEDLGGREAFF.

V is TRBV10-2 and J is TRBJ1-1, with a possible D match to TRBD1 (5 bases). The germline V and J ends were trimmed by 0 bases and 7 bases, with 12 bases remaining between them. Looked up from germline, CDR1 is WSHSY and CDR2 is SAAADI. The CDR3 is 14 amino acids. The CDR3: CASSESLGQGEAFF. The CDR3, as DNA: TGCGCCAGCAGTGAGTCTTTGGGGCAGGGTGAAGCTTTCTTT.